This record concerns one TCR beta chain sequence. Only in-frame clones appear in the TCRdb table, and some are missing; sequencing was by immunoSEQ multiplex PCR. Of a few million clones listed, 90% to 95% are singletons. The source of the sample is a study of shared clonotypes between healthy human individuals. Splitting of CD4+ cells produced CD45RA+ naive and CD45RA-negative memory subsets. Per the germline V gene, CDR1 is SGHTA and CDR2 is FQGNSA. This CDR3 contains 17 residues. The V and J ends lost 5 bases and 5 bases respectively, with 24 bases between them. This sequence was found in a man younger than 35 in good health. Material: naive CD4+ T cells sorted from blood. Subset in this sample: CD45RA+ positively selected. The chain carries TRBV7-2 and TRBJ2-5, with TRBD2 as a possible D gene (6 bases). The CDR3 spells CASSPSVFSGPGETQYF. In DNA, the CDR3 is TGTGCCAGCAGCCCCTCAGTTTTTAGCGGCCCGGGGGAGACCCAGTACTTC.